This T cell receptor (beta chain) was sequenced in a study of STAT5B mutations in CD4+ large granular lymphocyte leukemia. Findings and limits, study-wide: Compared with healthy controls (2/35), patient top clones favored TRBV06 (8/27).

Only in-frame clones appear in the TCRdb table, and some are missing; sequencing was by immunoSEQ multiplex PCR. The sample has some 34,000 clones; roughly 72% are singletons. Control samples were healthy donors' buffy coats. This CDR3 has 17 residues. V gave up 3 bases and J gave up 5 bases; unmatched junction bases: 14. Germline CDR1 reads SGHDT; CDR2 reads YYEEEE. This clone showed up just a few times. Its antigen is unidentified. This TCR derives from a human donor in good health. Material: CD4+ T cells from blood buffy coats. The chain has TRBV5-6 and TRBJ1-5, with 7 bases aligning to TRBD1. CDR3 protein: CASSSYHTGAPYQPQHF. The CDR3 nucleotides read TGTGCCAGCAGCTCCTACCACACAGGGGCGCCCTATCAGCCCCAGCATTTT.